These 21 T cell receptor beta chains share one sample of origin, sequenced in a study of shared clonotypes between healthy human individuals. Some clones are missing from TCRdb's copy, which holds only in-frame ones; the method was immunoSEQ multiplex PCR. Counted here are 2.3 million or so clones, 85% to 95% occurring once; the ten biggest clones make up 0.3% to 0.4%. Sequenced material: naive CD4+ T cells from PBMCs. Subset defined: CD45RA+ positively selected. These receptors came from a man younger than 35 in good health. Some clones in this sample may be carry-over from other donors' samples.

V and J are TRBV5-1 and TRBJ2-7; D remains ambiguous. Germline V gene lookup returns CDR1 SGHRS and CDR2 YFSETQ. The CDR3 is 15 amino acids. Trimming pared 0 bases from V and 5 bases from J, leaving 15 bases between. In DNA, the CDR3 is TGCGCCAGCAGCTTGGCCCGGTTAGGCGTCCACGAGCAGTACTTC. Translated: CASSLARLGVHEQYF. The full variable domain, with the rest looked up from reference TRBV5-1 and TRBJ2-7, is KAGVTQTPRYLIKTRGQQVTLSCSPISGHRSVSWYQQTPGQGLQFLFEYFSETQRNKGNFPGRFSGRQFSNSRSEMNVSTLELGDSALYLCASSLARLGVHEQYFGPGTRLTVT.

This CDR3 is CASSYGDRGAGYTF. The DNA of the CDR3 is TGTGCCAGCAGTTACGGGGACAGGGGCGCTGGCTACACCTTC. The V call is TRBV6-5, the J call TRBJ1-2; 10 bases are a match to TRBD1. The germline CDR1 and CDR2 sequences are MNHEY and SVGAGI. V lost 2 bases, J lost 7 bases, and 4 bases stayed unmatched. The CDR3 loop spans 14 amino acids.

The chain employs TRBV6-1 and TRBJ1-4, with a weak D call TRBD1 (5 bases). The V end was cut by 7 bases, the J end by 7 bases, with 13 bases between. There are 13 residues in the CDR3. Germline CDR1 MNHNS, CDR2 SASEGT. In nucleotides, the CDR3 is TGTGCCAGCAAGCTGAGGGGCGTTGAAAAACTGTTTTTT. Translated: CASKLRGVEKLFF.

The V and J genes are TRBV28 and TRBJ2-3; TRBD1 matches at 9 bases. The CDR3 has 16 residues. V shed 8 bases and J 5 bases; nucleotides not matched to a gene: 14. Germline CDR1 MDHEN, CDR2 SYDVKM. In DNA, the CDR3 is TGTGCCAGCGACCAGGGGGACAGGGATTATGTAGATACGCAGTATTTT. This encodes CASDQGDRDYVDTQYF. Supplemented by reference TRBV28 and TRBJ2-3, the full variable domain reads DVKVTQSSRYLVKRTGEKVFLECVQDMDHENMFWYRQDPGLGLRLIYFSYDVKMKEKGDIPEGYSVSREKKERFSLILESASTNQTSMYLCASDQGDRDYVDTQYFGPGTRLTVL.

Turning to this clone: Additional DNA sequences in this sample encode the identical CDR3. This rearrangement joins TRBV27 to TRBJ2-5; D not certain. Germline V gene lookup returns CDR1 MNHEY and CDR2 SMNVEV (reference sequence). V lost 4 bases and J lost 4, with 7 bases in between. The CDR3 is 12 residues long. The CDR3 coding sequence is TGTGCCAGCAGTTCCCTGGGAGAGACCCAGTACTTC. This translates into CASSSLGETQYF.

This clone was seen only a few times. Other DNA sequences from this sample encode an identical CDR3 as well. This chain links TRBV2 with TRBJ1-5; no definite D call. CDR1 is SNHLY, CDR2 FYNNEI, per germline. The CDR3 runs to 12 residues. The V end was cut by 7 bases, the J end by 4 bases, with 8 bases between. CDR3 loop: CASTIGNQPQHF. CDR3 nucleotide sequence: TGTGCCAGCACCATCGGGAATCAGCCCCAGCATTTT.

The genes are TRBV2 and TRBJ2-7; unclear D gene. Germline-derived CDR1 and CDR2 are SNHLY and FYNNEI. The CDR3 runs 14 residues. Trimming left V 4 bases short and J 6 bases short, with 16 bases between. CDR3 sequence reads: CASSVELLSPEQYF. The CDR3 bases are TGTGCCAGCAGTGTTGAACTTCTCTCCCCCGAGCAGTACTTC.

In its sample, this clone was seen a few times. Within the sample, other DNA sequences also encode this same CDR3. This sequence joins TRBV7-9 and TRBJ1-1; tentative D call: TRBD1 (5 bases). CDR3 size: 14 residues. Germline values: CDR1 SEHNR, CDR2 FQNEAQ (reference sequence). Between the trimmed V and J ends, which lost 2 bases and 5 bases, there was a span of 12 bases. CDR3 amino acids: CASSLQGWGTEAFF. The CDR3 DNA follows: TGTGCCAGCAGCTTACAAGGGTGGGGGACTGAAGCTTTCTTT.

The rearrangement links TRBV2 to TRBJ1-2; D gene uncertain. CDR3 length equals 14 residues. Germline CDR1 reads SNHLY; CDR2 reads FYNNEI. With 2 bases removed from V and 8 bases from J, the gap between germline ends came to 15 bases. The CDR3 DNA is TGTGCCAGCAGTGAAACTACACCTTGGCTGGGCTACACCTTC. Translating gives CASSETTPWLGYTF. Together with reference TRBV2 and TRBJ1-2, the CDR3 gives the full variable domain: EPEVTQTPSHQVTQMGQEVILRCVPISNHLYFYWYRQILGQKVEFLVSFYNNEISEKSEIFDDQFSVERPDGSNFTLKIRSTKLEDSAMYFCASSETTPWLGYTFGSGTRLTVV.

The chain recombines TRBV7-6 with TRBJ2-5; TRBD2 aligns across 12 bases. This CDR3 contains 16 residues. Germline V lookup: CDR1 SGHVS, CDR2 FNYEAQ. Trimming cost V 5 bases and J 9 bases; bases outside gene matches: 13. CDR3 residues: CASSPGTSGSEGPQYF. CDR3 DNA sequence: TGTGCCAGCAGCCCCGGGACTAGCGGGTCGGAAGGGCCCCAGTACTTC.

As regards this clone: The same CDR3 arises from other DNA sequences in this sample as well. The genes are TRBV28 and TRBJ2-7; maybe TRBD1 (6 bases). The CDR3 covers 13 residues. Germline CDR1 MDHEN, CDR2 SYDVKM. Trimming shortened V by 5 bases and J by 4 bases, and 12 bases separated the two germline ends. CDR3: CASSPRTVYEQYF. CDR3 nucleotides: TGTGCCAGCAGTCCCCGGACAGTTTACGAGCAGTACTTC.

V is TRBV5-5 and J is TRBJ2-7; 14 bases agree with TRBD2. The CDR3 length is 17 residues. Germline V lookup: CDR1 SGHKS, CDR2 YYEKEE (reference sequence). V lost 0 bases to trimming and J lost 3 bases; unmatched junction nucleotides: 5. The CDR3 DNA is TGTGCCAGCAGCTTGGCGACTAGCGGGAGGGCCTTCTACGAGCAGTACTTC. Amino acid sequence: CASSLATSGRAFYEQYF. Full variable domain (remainder filled in from reference TRBV5-5 and TRBJ2-7): DAGVTQSPTHLIKTRGQQVTLRCSPISGHKSVSWYQQVLGQGPQFIFQYYEKEERGRGNFPDRFSARQFPNYSSELNVNALLLGDSALYLCASSLATSGRAFYEQYFGPGTRLTVT.

This chain links TRBV7-6 with TRBJ2-7; 8 nucleotides match TRBD1. The CDR3 contains 15 residues. CDR1 and CDR2 from the germline V gene are SGHVS and FNYEAQ. The junction had 9 bases not matched to a gene; V was cut back by 5 bases and J by 3 bases. The CDR3 DNA sequence: TGTGCCAGCAGCCCAGGGGGGACAGGCGACTACGAGCAGTACTTC. As protein: CASSPGGTGDYEQYF.

The chain combines TRBV7-3 with TRBJ2-7; no reliable D call. Germline CDR1 is SGHTA and CDR2 is FQGTGA. The CDR3 is 13 residues long. The V and J ends lost 5 bases and 4 bases respectively, with 12 bases between them. The CDR3 is CASSPGIAYEQYF. The CDR3 region has the DNA TGTGCCAGCAGCCCCGGAATCGCGTACGAGCAGTACTTC.

The chain couples TRBV7-2 to TRBJ2-1; TRBD2 aligns across 9 bases. The CDR3 has 16 residues. CDR1 SGHTA and CDR2 FQGNSA come from the germline V gene. The V and J ends lost 3 bases and 7 bases, in that order; junction bases with no gene match: 10. CDR3 in DNA: TGTGCCAGCAGCTTTGACCCCCGTAGCGGGAGTAATGAGCAGTTCTTC. Translated, it gives CASSFDPRSGSNEQFF. The full variable domain, rest sourced from reference TRBV7-2 and TRBJ2-1, is GAGVSQSPSNKVTEKGKDVELRCDPISGHTALYWYRQSLGQGLEFLIYFQGNSAPDKSGLPSDRFSAERTGGSVSTLTIQRTQQEDSAVYLCASSFDPRSGSNEQFFGPGTRLTVL.

The chain employs TRBV29-1 and TRBJ2-1; D remains unclear. Germline CDR1 and CDR2: SQVTM and ANQGSEA. There are 10 residues in the CDR3. V was pared by 5 bases and J by 7 bases, with 6 bases between. This chain's CDR3 is CSVFVNEQFF. The DNA for the CDR3 is TGCAGCGTTTTCGTAAATGAGCAGTTCTTC.

This chain connects TRBV6-1 to TRBJ1-5, with TRBD1 matching over 8 bases. V shed 8 bases and J 4 bases; nucleotides not matched to a gene: 10. The CDR3 has 15 residues. Germline CDR1 and CDR2: MNHNS and SASEGT. CDR3 DNA: TGTGCCAGCGACCAAAGACAGGGGAAGAATCAGCCCCAGCATTTT. The encoded protein is CASDQRQGKNQPQHF.

The chain has TRBV28 and TRBJ1-5, with 7 bases lining up with TRBD1. The CDR3 contains 16 residues. The ends lost 4 bases at V and 3 bases at J; junction bases unmatched: 9. The V gene's germline CDR1 is MDHEN and CDR2 SYDVKM. The CDR3 spells CASSSSDRAPNQPQHF. In DNA form, the CDR3 reads TGTGCCAGCAGTTCGTCCGACAGGGCCCCCAATCAGCCCCAGCATTTT.

The chain links TRBV7-9 to TRBJ2-5, with D perhaps TRBD1 (5 bases). The germline CDR1 and CDR2 sequences are SEHNR and FQNEAQ (reference sequence). Trimming left V 0 bases short and J 5 bases short, with 13 bases between. This CDR3 comprises 15 residues. CDR3 residues: CASSLAGPRTETQYF. DNA of the CDR3: TGTGCCAGCAGCTTAGCGGGGCCCAGGACGGAGACCCAGTACTTC.

The chain couples TRBV19 to TRBJ1-1; a possible D gene is TRBD1 (5 bases). Trimming left V 9 bases short and J 0 bases short, with 17 bases between. The CDR3 is made up of 15 amino acids. Per germline, CDR1 LNHDA and CDR2 SQIVND (reference sequence). The CDR3 bases are TGTGCCAGCACCGGAGGGGCCAGATTGAACACTGAAGCTTTCTTT. This translates into CASTGGARLNTEAFF.

This sequence joins TRBV28 and TRBJ2-7, with D uncertain. V was shortened by 2 bases and J by 1 base, with 9 bases between the two germline ends. Germline CDR1 and CDR2: MDHEN and SYDVKM. This CDR3 spans 14 amino acids. The chain's CDR3 is CASSLTLLSYEQYF. The CDR3 DNA follows: TGTGCCAGCAGTTTAACCCTCCTTTCCTACGAGCAGTACTTC.